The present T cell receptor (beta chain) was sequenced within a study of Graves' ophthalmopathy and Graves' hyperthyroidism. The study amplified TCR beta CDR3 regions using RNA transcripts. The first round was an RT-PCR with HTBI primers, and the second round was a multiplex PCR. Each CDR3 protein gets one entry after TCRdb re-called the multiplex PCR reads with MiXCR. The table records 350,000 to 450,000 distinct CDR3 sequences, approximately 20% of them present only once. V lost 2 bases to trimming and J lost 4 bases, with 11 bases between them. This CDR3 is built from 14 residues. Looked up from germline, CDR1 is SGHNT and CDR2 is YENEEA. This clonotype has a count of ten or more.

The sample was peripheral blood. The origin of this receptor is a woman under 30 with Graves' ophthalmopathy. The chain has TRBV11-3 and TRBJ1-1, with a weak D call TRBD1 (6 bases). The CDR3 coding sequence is TGTGCCAGCAGCTTACAGGGGCTGGGCACTGAAGCTTTCTTT. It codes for CASSLQGLGTEAFF.